Shown below are 16 T cell receptor beta chains from a single sample sequenced in a study of cytomegalovirus exposure and HLA in healthy donors. The PCR used 60 Vbeta and 13 Jbeta primers. The protocol was immunoSEQ multiplex PCR, while the TCRdb copy is restricted to in-frame clones and leaves out a portion. In the table there are roughly 55,000 clones, 81% of which are singletons. Sequenced sample: PBMCs. The receptors were gathered from a boy aged 5 to 17 in good health and CMV-seropositive.

The chain combines TRBV4-2 with TRBJ1-2; TRBD1 might be the D (5 bases). V lost 0 bases and J 4 bases, leaving 15 bases between the germline ends. The V gene's germline CDR1 is LGHNA and CDR2 YNFKEQ. This CDR3 has 16 residues. The CDR3 region is CASSQELAQAFYGYTF. DNA of the CDR3: TGTGCCAGCAGCCAAGAGTTGGCACAGGCGTTCTATGGCTACACCTTC.

The V gene is TRBV7-9, the J gene TRBJ2-3; 8 nucleotides line up with TRBD2. Per the germline V gene, CDR1 is SEHNR and CDR2 is FQNEAQ (reference sequence). This CDR3 region has 14 residues. V dropped 5 bases and J dropped 5; count of bases not matched to a gene: 6. CDR3 sequence: CASSLGGAEDTQYF. CDR3 nucleotide sequence: TGTGCCAGCAGCCTCGGGGGGGCCGAAGATACGCAGTATTTT. Looking up the rest from reference TRBV7-9 and TRBJ2-3 gives the full variable domain: DTGVSQNPRHKITKRGQNVTFRCDPISEHNRLYWYRQTLGQGPEFLTYFQNEAQLEKSRLLSDRFSAERPKGSFSTLEIQRTEQGDSAMYLCASSLGGAEDTQYFGPGTRLTVL.

The chain couples TRBV18 to TRBJ1-1; D uncertain. Trimming cost V 6 bases and J 3 bases, with 14 bases left between them. Per germline, CDR1 KGHSH and CDR2 LQKENI. This CDR3 contains 14 residues. CDR3 sequence: CASSKSGGYTEAFF. As DNA, the CDR3 is TGTGCCAGCTCGAAATCGGGCGGGTACACTGAAGCTTTCTTT.

This clone was detected only once. The chain uses TRBV4-2 and TRBJ1-2; D gene ambiguous. This CDR3 comprises 16 residues. Germline V gene data show CDR1 as LGHNA and CDR2 as YNFKEQ. V was clipped by 0 bases and J by 3 bases, with 14 bases between them. The CDR3 nucleotides are TGTGCCAGCAGCCAAGAGAGTGGAGGAGAGTACTATGGCTACACCTTC. Its protein product is CASSQESGGEYYGYTF.

V usage is TRBV6-1 and J usage is TRBJ2-2, with D possibly TRBD1 on 5 matching bases. CDR1 and CDR2 from the germline V gene are MNHNS and SASEGT. With 6 bases removed from V and 1 base from J, the gap between germline ends came to 12 bases. The CDR3 loop spans 15 amino acids. The CDR3: CASRWGDRNTGELFF. The CDR3 nucleotides read TGTGCCAGCAGATGGGGCGACAGGAACACCGGGGAGCTGTTTTTT.

The rearrangement joins TRBV5-1 to TRBJ2-5; TRBD2 matches at 10 bases. The CDR3 consists of 15 residues. Per the germline V gene, CDR1 is SGHRS and CDR2 is YFSETQ. The trim removed 2 bases at V and 5 bases at J, leaving 6 bases unmatched. The DNA for the CDR3 is TGCGCCAGCAGCTTAGGTACTAGCGGGGCGGAGACCCAGTACTTC. Protein sequence: CASSLGTSGAETQYF.

The chain joins TRBV6-5 to TRBJ1-4, with D perhaps matching TRBD1 (5 bases). The CDR3 runs 15 residues. Germline loops: CDR1 MNHEY, CDR2 SVGAGI. V lost 6 bases and J 2 bases, leaving 13 bases between the germline ends. The CDR3 coding sequence is TGTGCCAGCAGAAGGGACTTATCGACTAATGAAAAACTGTTTTTT. It encodes CASRRDLSTNEKLFF.

The gene calls are TRBV7-9 and TRBJ1-2, with D perhaps matching TRBD1 (5 bases). The germline CDR1 and CDR2 sequences are SEHNR and FQNEAQ (reference sequence). V lost 1 base and J lost 6, with 15 bases in between. The CDR3 is 15 residues long. Here the CDR3 reads CASSLGRGRVDGYTF. In DNA form, the CDR3 reads TGTGCCAGCAGCTTAGGCCGGGGGAGGGTTGATGGCTACACCTTC. Together with reference TRBV7-9 and TRBJ1-2, the CDR3 gives the full variable domain: DTGVSQNPRHKITKRGQNVTFRCDPISEHNRLYWYRQTLGQGPEFLTYFQNEAQLEKSRLLSDRFSAERPKGSFSTLEIQRTEQGDSAMYLCASSLGRGRVDGYTFGSGTRLTVV.

The genes are TRBV10-3 and TRBJ2-2, with 7 bases lining up with TRBD1. The J segment lost 8 bases and the V segment lost 5 bases, leaving 11 bases of the junction unmatched. Germline loops: CDR1 ENHRY, CDR2 SYGVKD. This CDR3 is built from 15 residues. The CDR3 DNA sequence: TGTGCCATCAGTCGACTCGAACAGGGGACGGGGGAGCTGTTTTTT. It specifies CAISRLEQGTGELFF.

The chain couples TRBV5-1 to TRBJ2-2; perhaps TRBD1 as D (5 bases). Germline loops: CDR1 SGHRS, CDR2 YFSETQ. The CDR3 is 14 residues long. The V and J ends lost 4 bases and 5 bases respectively, with 12 bases between them. The CDR3: CASSPVYRTGELFF. The CDR3 DNA is TGCGCCAGCAGCCCCGTATACAGGACCGGGGAGCTGTTTTTT.

The chain is built from TRBV6-5 and TRBJ2-3; D is possibly TRBD2 (7 bases). Germline values: CDR1 MNHEY, CDR2 SVGAGI. The V and J ends lost 6 bases and 7 bases respectively, with 20 bases between them. The CDR3 is 15 residues long. The DNA of the CDR3 is TGTGCCAGCAGGGGTGGCGGGGGCCTGCCGAATACGCAGTATTTT. Translation: CASRGGGGLPNTQYF.

DNA of the CDR3: TGTGCCAGCAGCTTAATGTCACTAGCGGGGGAGGGGAATACGCAGTATTTT. Protein product: CASSLMSLAGEGNTQYF. J is TRBJ2-3 and V is TRBV7-9; TRBD2 matches 11 bases. The CDR3 sequence is 17 residues long. The trim removed 2 bases at V and 7 bases at J, leaving 11 bases unmatched. The germline CDR1 and CDR2 sequences are SEHNR and FQNEAQ (reference sequence).

The chain has TRBV2 and TRBJ1-3; 7 bases align to TRBD1. The CDR3 totals 16 residues. The V gene's germline CDR1 is SNHLY and CDR2 FYNNEI. V trimming: 3 bases; J trimming: 0 bases; junction bases outside the gene matches: 5. The CDR3 here is CASSERGPASGNTIYF. The CDR3 DNA follows: TGTGCCAGCAGTGAGAGGGGGCCGGCCTCTGGAAACACCATATATTTT.

The gene calls are TRBV5-6 and TRBJ1-5; 7 bases map to TRBD1. The CDR3 runs 14 residues. Trimming took 4 bases from V and 6 from J; bases not matched to a gene: 7. Germline-derived CDR1 and CDR2 are SGHDT and YYEEEE. CDR3 amino acids: CASSRQNRGQPQHF. CDR3 nucleotide sequence: TGTGCCAGCAGCCGACAGAACAGGGGTCAGCCCCAGCATTTT.

The V and J genes are TRBV2 and TRBJ2-2; D perhaps matches TRBD2 (6 bases). The CDR3 totals 15 residues. Germline assignment: CDR1 SNHLY and CDR2 FYNNEI. The V and J ends lost 7 bases and 2 bases respectively, with 14 bases between them. CDR3 coding DNA: TGTGCCAGCAATTTCGCGGGGCCTAACACCGGGGAGCTGTTTTTT. It specifies CASNFAGPNTGELFF. The full variable domain, with the rest looked up from reference TRBV2 and TRBJ2-2, is EPEVTQTPSHQVTQMGQEVILRCVPISNHLYFYWYRQILGQKVEFLVSFYNNEISEKSEIFDDQFSVERPDGSNFTLKIRSTKLEDSAMYFCASNFAGPNTGELFFGEGSRLTVL.

The gene calls are TRBV27 and TRBJ2-3; D gene uncertain. Germline V lookup: CDR1 MNHEY, CDR2 SMNVEV (reference sequence). This CDR3 contains 14 residues. Trimming took 8 bases from V and 1 from J, leaving 13 bases between them. CDR3 in amino acids: CASGVGSGTDTQYF. CDR3 nucleotide sequence: TGTGCCAGCGGAGTAGGTTCGGGCACAGATACGCAGTATTTT.